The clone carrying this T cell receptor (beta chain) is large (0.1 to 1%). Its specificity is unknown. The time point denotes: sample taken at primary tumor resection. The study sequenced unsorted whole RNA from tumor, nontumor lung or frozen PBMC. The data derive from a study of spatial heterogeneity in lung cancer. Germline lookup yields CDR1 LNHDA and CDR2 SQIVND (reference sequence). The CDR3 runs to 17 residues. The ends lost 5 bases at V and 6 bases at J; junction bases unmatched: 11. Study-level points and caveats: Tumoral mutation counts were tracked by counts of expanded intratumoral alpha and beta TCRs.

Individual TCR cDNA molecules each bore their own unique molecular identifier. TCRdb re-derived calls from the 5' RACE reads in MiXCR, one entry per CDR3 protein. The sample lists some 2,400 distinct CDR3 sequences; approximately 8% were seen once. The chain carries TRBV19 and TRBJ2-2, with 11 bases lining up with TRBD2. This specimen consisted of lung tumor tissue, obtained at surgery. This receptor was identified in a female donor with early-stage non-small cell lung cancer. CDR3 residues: CASSELAGVFGPGELFF. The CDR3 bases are TGTGCCAGTAGTGAACTAGCGGGAGTTTTCGGGCCCGGGGAGCTGTTTTTT.